The entry below describes one T cell receptor beta chain. The data belong to a study of blood T cell repertoires in COVID-19. Study-wide background: Researchers got acute and convalescent COVID-19 samples from the United States, Italy and Spain. From T cells, B-cell-depleted T cells, or PBMCs came the material, which was cDNA or gDNA.

As processed by the authors: Amplifying reference gene primers gave estimates of nucleated cell counts. Some clones are missing from TCRdb's copy, which holds only in-frame ones; the method was immunoSEQ multiplex PCR. That table is the source of V, J and clone size, and D and trimming were worked out from the DNA. Among 180,000 or so clones listed, 80% to 90% were seen once. CDR3 size: 16 residues. The V and J ends lost 2 bases and 0 bases, in that order; junction bases with no gene match: 6. Germline CDR1 reads SGHRS; CDR2 reads YFSETQ. The receptor was derived from a human donor with active or convalescent COVID-19. The donor label of this sample is uncertain. Source material: peripheral blood. The genes are TRBV5-1 and TRBJ2-7; 9 nucleotides match TRBD2. The CDR3 region has the DNA TGCGCCAGCAGCTTACTGAGCGGGGGGACCTCCTACGAGCAGTACTTC. Its protein is CASSLLSGGTSYEQYF.